This T cell receptor beta chain derives from a study of control samples from healthy donors and cancer patients. V was pared by 5 bases and J by 4 bases, with 8 bases between. CDR1 and CDR2 from the germline V gene are ENHRY and SYGVKD. The CDR3 spans 13 residues. Assay used: immunoSEQ multiplex PCR; TCRdb lists only in-frame clones, some missing. This table holds about 94,000 clones, 70% to 90% found once. The V and J genes are TRBV10-3 and TRBJ1-4; TRBD1 is a possible D gene (5 bases). The sequencing input was blood. The sequence was obtained from a woman between 50 and 59 years old in good health. The CDR3 nucleotides are TGTGCCATCAGTCGACAGTTTAATGAAAAACTGTTTTTT. Protein product: CAISRQFNEKLFF.